Detailed here is one T cell receptor (beta chain). This sample is part of a study of blood T cell repertoires in COVID-19. CDR3 length: 15 amino acids. The ends lost 7 bases at V and 10 bases at J; junction bases unmatched: 12. CDR1 and CDR2 from the germline V gene are LNHDA and SQIVND (reference sequence). Under the authors' procedure: Scientists estimated how many nucleated cells there were by amplifying reference gene primers. The protocol was immunoSEQ multiplex PCR, while the TCRdb copy is restricted to in-frame clones and leaves out a portion. V and J calls and clone size come straight from that table; D and trimming were deduced from the DNA. The sample lists approximately 280,000 clones, approximately 88% occurring once.

This TCR came from a middle-aged man with acute or convalescent COVID-19. Source material: peripheral blood. V usage is TRBV19 and J usage is TRBJ1-6; 8 bases map to TRBD1. CDR3 DNA sequence: TGTGCCAGTAATACCGGACAAGGGACAGGATCACCCCTCCACTTT. This sequence encodes CASNTGQGTGSPLHF.